One sample yielded the 15 T cell receptor beta chains listed below, sequenced in a study of blood T cell repertoires in COVID-19. The assay was immunoSEQ multiplex PCR, and TCRdb's table has in-frame clones only and misses some. In the table there are 160,000 or so clones, around 77% of which are singletons. What was sequenced was peripheral blood. These receptors came from a man in his 70s with active or convalescent COVID-19.

The rearrangement uses TRBV7-8 and TRBJ2-1; a weak D match, TRBD1 (5 bases). This CDR3 has 12 amino acids. V was cut by 5 bases and J by 12 bases, with 14 bases left in between. CDR1 is SGHVS, CDR2 FQNEAQ, per germline. CDR3 DNA sequence: TGTGCCAGCAGCCCGAGGACAATTGGGCAGTTCTTC. Amino acids: CASSPRTIGQFF.

As concerns this clone: The sample holds other DNA sequences that translate to the same CDR3. V gene TRBV5-1 combines with J gene TRBJ2-3; TRBD2 matches at 8 bases. The germline gives CDR1 SGHRS, CDR2 YFSETQ. J was trimmed by 0 bases and V by 0 bases; bases with no gene match: 3. The CDR3 has 16 amino acids. CDR3 nucleotides: TGCGCCAGCAGCTTGGGGGCTAGCGGGAGCACAGATACGCAGTATTTT. This translates into CASSLGASGSTDTQYF.

The chain links TRBV5-4 to TRBJ1-3, with D unresolved. The length of the CDR3 is 13 residues. V was cut by 0 bases and J by 8 bases, with 9 bases left in between. From germline, CDR1 is SGHNT and CDR2 YYREEE (reference sequence). The CDR3 protein is CASSLAGGDTIYF. CDR3 in DNA: TGTGCCAGCAGCTTGGCCGGCGGGGACACCATATATTTT.

This clone has a single count. V usage is TRBV20-1 and J usage is TRBJ2-7; 10 bases are a match to TRBD2. Germline CDR1 is DFQATT and CDR2 is SNEGSKA (reference sequence). Trimming took 3 bases from V and 0 from J; bases not matched to a gene: 8. The CDR3 totals 16 residues. The CDR3 bases are TGCAGTGCTAGTGGCGGTCGGACTAGCGGCTCCTACGAGCAGTACTTC. Translated: CSASGGRTSGSYEQYF.

V and J are TRBV18 and TRBJ2-1, with a possible D match to TRBD2 (5 bases). CDR1 and CDR2 (germline): KGHSH, LQKENI. Trimming stripped 1 base from V and 5 bases from J, with 12 bases between. This CDR3 spans 15 amino acids. CDR3 amino acids: CASSPRASRDNEQFF. In nucleotides, the CDR3 is TGTGCCAGCTCACCACGCGCTAGCCGAGACAATGAGCAGTTCTTC.

The chain employs TRBV28 and TRBJ2-7; 7 bases fit TRBD1. Germline V CDR1 and CDR2: MDHEN, SYDVKM. CDR3 size: 13 residues. V lost 6 bases and J lost 2; bases outside the gene matches: 4. CDR3 sequence: CASRPGTAYEQYF. CDR3 bases: TGTGCCAGCAGACCCGGGACAGCCTACGAGCAGTACTTC.

The J gene is TRBJ1-2, the V gene TRBV5-6, with a possible D match to TRBD1 (6 bases). With 7 bases removed from V and 4 bases from J, the gap between germline ends came to 11 bases. CDR1 is SGHDT, CDR2 YYEEEE, per germline. CDR3 length: 12 amino acids. In nucleotides, the CDR3 is TGTGCCAGCGCCGACAGGCTCTATGGCTACACCTTC. Its protein is CASADRLYGYTF.

The chain is built from TRBV24-1 and TRBJ2-1, with D maybe TRBD1 (6 bases). Per germline, CDR1 KGHDR and CDR2 SFDVKD. CDR3 length equals 12 residues. Trimming shortened V by 7 bases and J by 7 bases, and 10 bases separated the two germline ends. This CDR3 is CATSDTGNEQFF. CDR3 coding DNA: TGTGCCACCAGCGACACAGGGAATGAGCAGTTCTTC.

The chain employs TRBV6-5 and TRBJ2-3; 8 bases map to TRBD2. The V gene's germline CDR1 is MNHEY and CDR2 SVGAGI. V lost 7 bases to trimming and J lost 2 bases; unmatched junction nucleotides: 8. The CDR3 runs to 15 residues. The CDR3 here is CASNLAGGSTDTQYF. The DNA for the CDR3 is TGTGCCAGCAATCTCGCGGGGGGTTCCACAGATACGCAGTATTTT.

The chain combines TRBV2 with TRBJ1-2, with 7 bases matching TRBD1. CDR1 is SNHLY, CDR2 FYNNEI, per germline. The CDR3 totals 11 residues. V shed 6 bases, J shed 8 bases, and the junction held 3 bases outside the gene matches. The CDR3: CASSQGVGYTF. The DNA for the CDR3 is TGTGCCAGCAGCCAGGGGGTAGGCTACACCTTC.

The sample holds a few counts of this clone. V is TRBV5-1 and J is TRBJ2-3; possible D gene TRBD2, 6 bases. CDR1 is SGHRS, CDR2 YFSETQ, per germline. V lost 4 bases, J lost 0 bases, and 12 bases lay in between. The CDR3 is 15 residues long. The CDR3 DNA follows: TGCGCCAGCAGCGGCGGGGTAGCAAGCACAGATACGCAGTATTTT. It yields the protein CASSGGVASTDTQYF.

V is TRBV14 and J is TRBJ2-1; TRBD2 aligns across 10 bases. The V and J ends lost 3 bases and 9 bases, in that order; junction bases with no gene match: 14. This CDR3 is 17 amino acids long. Germline V gene sequence: CDR1 SGHDN, CDR2 FVKESK. In DNA form, the CDR3 reads TGTGCCAGCAGCCAGTTTCGGTCTAGCGGGAGTTATGGTGAGCAGTTCTTC. Its protein is CASSQFRSSGSYGEQFF.

With regard to this clone: One junction end disagrees with the germline gene, perhaps due to a read error. The chain couples TRBV28 to TRBJ2-7; 7 nucleotides line up with TRBD1. CDR3 length equals 14 residues. Germline V CDR1 and CDR2: MDHEN, SYDVKM. Written as DNA, the CDR3 is TGTGTCAGCAGTGACACAGGGGCCCGATACGAGCAGTACTTC. This encodes CVSSDTGARYEQYF.

The gene calls are TRBV27 and TRBJ2-3, with D possibly TRBD2 on 5 matching bases. This CDR3 comprises 18 residues. The germline gives CDR1 MNHEY, CDR2 SMNVEV (reference sequence). V lost 2 bases, J lost 1 base, and 19 bases lay in between. The CDR3 region is CASSLDWLAGRGTDTQYF. CDR3 coding DNA: TGTGCCAGCAGTTTAGATTGGCTTGCGGGCCGGGGCACAGATACGCAGTATTTT.

This clone was detected ten times or more. This specimen includes other DNA sequences encoding the same CDR3. The J gene is TRBJ1-4, the V gene TRBV7-8; D call uncertain. CDR3 length equals 14 residues. Trimming removed 2 bases at V and 7 bases at J, with 11 bases between. Germline CDR1 is SGHVS and CDR2 is FQNEAQ. The CDR3 spells CASSLSGLGEKLFF. The CDR3 region has the DNA TGTGCCAGCAGCTTAAGTGGGCTGGGTGAAAAACTGTTTTTT.